This T cell receptor (beta chain) appears in the sequencing data of a study of cytomegalovirus exposure and HLA in healthy donors. Study-level points and caveats: The authors enumerated 164 TCR beta chains as linked to cytomegalovirus. Earlier analysis found most TCR beta V segments productive about 90% or about 30% of the time. Later analysis placed DRB1 highest and HLA-C lowest in TCR association rates, which differed by HLA locus. CMV serostatus was the only immune exposure information that was available.

The PCR ran on 60 Vbeta and 13 Jbeta primers. Generated by immunoSEQ multiplex PCR, the TCRdb table keeps only in-frame clones and is missing some. In the table there are under 130,000 clones, 75% to 85% of which are singletons. Trimming removed 0 bases from V and 12 bases from J; junction bases left unmatched: 8. Looked up from germline, CDR1 is MNHEY and CDR2 is SVGAGI. The CDR3 is 14 residues long. Comment on this clone: Its cognate antigen is unknown.

Sequencing was performed on PBMCs. The V and J genes are TRBV6-5 and TRBJ2-1, with 7 nucleotides matching TRBD1. The sequence came from a woman under 30 in good health and CMV-seropositive. CDR3 region: CASSYSGQLSLQFF. CDR3 bases: TGTGCCAGCAGTTACTCGGGACAGCTTAGTTTGCAGTTCTTC.